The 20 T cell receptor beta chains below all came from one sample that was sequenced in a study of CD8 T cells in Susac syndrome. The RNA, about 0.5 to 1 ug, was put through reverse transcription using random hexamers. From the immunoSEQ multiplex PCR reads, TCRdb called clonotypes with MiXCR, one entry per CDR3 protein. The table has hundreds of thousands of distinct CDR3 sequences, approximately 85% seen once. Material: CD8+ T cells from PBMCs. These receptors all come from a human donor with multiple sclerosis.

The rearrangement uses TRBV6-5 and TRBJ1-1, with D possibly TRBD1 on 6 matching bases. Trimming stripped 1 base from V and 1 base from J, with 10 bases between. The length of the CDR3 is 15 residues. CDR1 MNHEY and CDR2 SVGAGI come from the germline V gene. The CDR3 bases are TGTGCCAGCAGTTACTTCGGACAGCGGAACACTGAAGCTTTCTTT. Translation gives CASSYFGQRNTEAFF.

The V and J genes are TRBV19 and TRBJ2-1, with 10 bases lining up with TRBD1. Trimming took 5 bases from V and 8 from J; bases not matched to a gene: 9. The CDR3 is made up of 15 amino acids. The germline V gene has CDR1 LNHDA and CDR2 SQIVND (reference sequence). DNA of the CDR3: TGTGCCAGTAGTGCCCCCGGACAGGGGGACGATGAGCAGTTCTTC. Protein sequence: CASSAPGQGDDEQFF.

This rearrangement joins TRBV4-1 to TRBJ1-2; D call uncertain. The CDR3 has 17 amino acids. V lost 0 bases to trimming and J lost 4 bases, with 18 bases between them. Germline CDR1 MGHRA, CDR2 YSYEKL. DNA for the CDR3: TGCGCCAGCAGCCAAGAATTGGGTCTTCGAACCCTCTATGGCTACACCTTC. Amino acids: CASSQELGLRTLYGYTF.

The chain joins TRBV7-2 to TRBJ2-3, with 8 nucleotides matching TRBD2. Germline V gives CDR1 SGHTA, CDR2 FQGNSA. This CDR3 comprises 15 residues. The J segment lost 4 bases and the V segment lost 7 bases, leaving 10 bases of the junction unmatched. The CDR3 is CASTLPSGSSDTQYF. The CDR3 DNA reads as TGTGCCAGCACCCTTCCCAGCGGGAGTTCAGATACGCAGTATTTT.

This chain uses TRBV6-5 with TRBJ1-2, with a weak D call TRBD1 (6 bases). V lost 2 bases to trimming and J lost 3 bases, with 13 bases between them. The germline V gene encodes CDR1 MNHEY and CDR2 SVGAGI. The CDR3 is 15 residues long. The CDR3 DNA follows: TGTGCCAGCAGTTACGACGCCGGGACACACTATGGCTACACCTTC. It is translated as CASSYDAGTHYGYTF.

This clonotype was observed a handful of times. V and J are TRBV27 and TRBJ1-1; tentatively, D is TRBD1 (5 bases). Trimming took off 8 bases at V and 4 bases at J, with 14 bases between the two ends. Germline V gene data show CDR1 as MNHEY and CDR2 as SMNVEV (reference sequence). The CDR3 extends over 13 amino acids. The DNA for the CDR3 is TGTGCCAGCTCCTTAGGCAGGGTCACTGAAGCTTTCTTT. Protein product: CASSLGRVTEAFF.

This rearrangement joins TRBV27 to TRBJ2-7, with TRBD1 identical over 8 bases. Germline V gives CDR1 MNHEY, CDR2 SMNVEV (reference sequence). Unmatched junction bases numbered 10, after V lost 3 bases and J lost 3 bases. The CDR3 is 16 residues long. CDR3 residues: CASSFSGQAAGYEQYF. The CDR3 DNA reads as TGTGCCAGCAGTTTTTCGGGACAGGCCGCAGGCTACGAGCAGTACTTC.

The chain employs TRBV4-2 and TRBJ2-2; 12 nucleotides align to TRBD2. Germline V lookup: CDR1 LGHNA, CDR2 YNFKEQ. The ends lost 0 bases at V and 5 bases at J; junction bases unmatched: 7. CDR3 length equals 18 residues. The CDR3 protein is CASSQELAGGPDTGELFF. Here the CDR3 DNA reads TGTGCCAGCAGCCAAGAGCTAGCGGGGGGGCCGGATACCGGGGAGCTGTTTTTT.

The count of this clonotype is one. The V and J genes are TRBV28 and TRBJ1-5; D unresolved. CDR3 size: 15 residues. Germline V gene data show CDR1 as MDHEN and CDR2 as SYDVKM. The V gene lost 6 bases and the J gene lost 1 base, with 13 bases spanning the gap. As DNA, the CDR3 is TGTGCCAGCAGCCCCCTGGGCCCGAGCAATCAGCCCCAGCATTTT. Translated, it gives CASSPLGPSNQPQHF.

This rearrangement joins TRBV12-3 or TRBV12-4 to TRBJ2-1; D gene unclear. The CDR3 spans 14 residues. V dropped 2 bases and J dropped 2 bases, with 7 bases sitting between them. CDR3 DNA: TGTGCCAGCAGTTTACGAGCCCCCTACAATGAGCAGTTCTTC. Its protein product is CASSLRAPYNEQFF.

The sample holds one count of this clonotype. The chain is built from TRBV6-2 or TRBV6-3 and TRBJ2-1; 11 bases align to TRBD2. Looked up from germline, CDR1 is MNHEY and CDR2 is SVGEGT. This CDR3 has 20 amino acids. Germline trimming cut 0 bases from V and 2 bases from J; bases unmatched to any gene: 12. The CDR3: CASSYSWTSGHPTPYNEQFF. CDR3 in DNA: TGTGCCAGCAGTTACTCGTGGACTAGCGGGCATCCGACCCCCTACAATGAGCAGTTCTTC.

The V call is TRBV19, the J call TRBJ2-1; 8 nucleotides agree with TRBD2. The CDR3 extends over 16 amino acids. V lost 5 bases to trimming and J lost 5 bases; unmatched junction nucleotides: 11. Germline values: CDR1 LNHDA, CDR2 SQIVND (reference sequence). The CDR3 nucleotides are TGTGCCAGTAGTCCCACCGGGAGGGTCATCCACAATGAGCAGTTCTTC. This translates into CASSPTGRVIHNEQFF. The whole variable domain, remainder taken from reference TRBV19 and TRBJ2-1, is DGGITQSPKYLFRKEGQNVTLSCEQNLNHDAMYWYRQDPGQGLRLIYYSQIVNDFQKGDIAEGYSVSREKKESFPLTVTSAQKNPTAFYLCASSPTGRVIHNEQFFGPGTRLTVL.

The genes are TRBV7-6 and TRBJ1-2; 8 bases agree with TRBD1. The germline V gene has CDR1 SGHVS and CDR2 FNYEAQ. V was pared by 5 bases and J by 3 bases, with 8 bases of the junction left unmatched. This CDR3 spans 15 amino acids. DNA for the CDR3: TGTGCCAGCAGCAAGATACAGGGGGGAGACTATGGCTACACCTTC. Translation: CASSKIQGGDYGYTF.

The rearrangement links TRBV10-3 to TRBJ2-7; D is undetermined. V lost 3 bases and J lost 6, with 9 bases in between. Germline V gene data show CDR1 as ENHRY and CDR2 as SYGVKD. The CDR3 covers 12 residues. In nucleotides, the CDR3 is TGTGCCATCAGTGATCCGAGCTTCGAGCAGTACTTC. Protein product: CAISDPSFEQYF.

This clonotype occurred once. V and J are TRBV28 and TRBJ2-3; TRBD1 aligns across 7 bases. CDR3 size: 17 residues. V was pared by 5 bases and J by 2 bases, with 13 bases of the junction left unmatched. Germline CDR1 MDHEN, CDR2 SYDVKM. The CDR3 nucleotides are TGTGCCAGCAGTAACATAGGGGGCCTTCGGAACACAGATACGCAGTATTTT. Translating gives CASSNIGGLRNTDTQYF.

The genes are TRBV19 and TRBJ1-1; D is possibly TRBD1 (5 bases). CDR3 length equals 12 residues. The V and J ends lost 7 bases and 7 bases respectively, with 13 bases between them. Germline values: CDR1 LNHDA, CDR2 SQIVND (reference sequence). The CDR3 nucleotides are TGTGCCAGTACCTTTGGGGGGGATGAAGCTTTCTTT. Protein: CASTFGGDEAFF. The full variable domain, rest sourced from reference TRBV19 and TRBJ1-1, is DGGITQSPKYLFRKEGQNVTLSCEQNLNHDAMYWYRQDPGQGLRLIYYSQIVNDFQKGDIAEGYSVSREKKESFPLTVTSAQKNPTAFYLCASTFGGDEAFFGQGTRLTVV.

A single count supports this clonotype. CDR3: CASSKWTGEDYGYTF. The CDR3 bases are TGCGCCAGCAGCAAATGGACAGGGGAAGACTATGGCTACACCTTC. The J gene is TRBJ1-2, the V gene TRBV4-1; TRBD1 matches 9 bases. The germline V gene encodes CDR1 MGHRA and CDR2 YSYEKL. V lost 5 bases to trimming and J lost 3 bases; unmatched junction nucleotides: 7. There are 15 residues in the CDR3.

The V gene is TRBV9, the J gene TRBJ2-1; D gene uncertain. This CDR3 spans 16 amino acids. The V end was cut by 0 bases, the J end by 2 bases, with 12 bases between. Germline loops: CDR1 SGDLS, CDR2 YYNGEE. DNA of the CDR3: TGTGCCAGCAGCGTAGGCGTGGGGTCGACCTACAATGAGCAGTTCTTC. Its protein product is CASSVGVGSTYNEQFF.

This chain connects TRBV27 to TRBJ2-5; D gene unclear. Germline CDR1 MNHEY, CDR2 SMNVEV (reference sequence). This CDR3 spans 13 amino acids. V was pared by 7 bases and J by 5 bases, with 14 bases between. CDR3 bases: TGTGCCAGCACCGCCTCGTGGTCCGAGACCCAGTACTTC. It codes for CASTASWSETQYF.

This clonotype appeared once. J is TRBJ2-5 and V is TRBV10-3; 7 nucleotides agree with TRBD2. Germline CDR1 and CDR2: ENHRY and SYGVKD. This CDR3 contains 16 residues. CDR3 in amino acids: CATRNAGEGYQETQYF. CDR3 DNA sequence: TGTGCTACCCGAAATGCGGGAGAGGGGTACCAAGAGACCCAGTACTTC.